This paragraph covers one T cell receptor (beta chain) sequence. The data were obtained in a study of blood T cell repertoires in COVID-19. Germline CDR1 reads SGHKS; CDR2 reads YYEKEE (reference sequence). The germline V and J ends were trimmed by 4 bases and 4 bases, with 17 bases remaining between them. CDR3 length: 15 amino acids. Sequenced by immunoSEQ multiplex PCR; TCRdb stores in-frame clones only, minus some. The sample holds over 150,000 clones, 70% to 90% seen once. Input material: peripheral blood. This receptor was taken from a woman aged 60-70 years with COVID-19, enrolled during active disease. The chain couples TRBV5-5 to TRBJ1-2; D is perhaps TRBD1 (6 bases). Here the CDR3 reads CASSTSGVEVYGYTF. CDR3 coding DNA: TGTGCCAGCAGCACATCAGGGGTTGAAGTCTATGGCTACACCTTC.